These 20 T cell receptor beta chains were sequenced from one sample in a study of blood T cell repertoires in COVID-19. The assay was immunoSEQ multiplex PCR, and TCRdb's table has in-frame clones only and misses some. The sample comprises 250,000 to 350,000 clones, more than 70% of which are singletons, and 5.5% to 7% rests with the top ten. Sequencing input: peripheral blood. Receptor source: a woman in her twenties or thirties who had recovered from COVID-19.

The chain joins TRBV18 to TRBJ1-1; D is possibly TRBD1 (6 bases). CDR1 and CDR2 (germline): KGHSH, LQKENI. This CDR3 contains 16 residues. The germline V and J ends were trimmed by 5 bases and 5 bases, with 21 bases remaining between them. The CDR3 DNA is TGTGCCAGCTCAACTGTTCTGGGGGCGCGCGGAACTGAAGCTTTCTTT. Protein sequence: CASSTVLGARGTEAFF.

This chain links TRBV27 with TRBJ2-2, with 12 bases fitting TRBD2. CDR1 is MNHEY and CDR2 is SMNVEV in the germline V gene (reference sequence). With 4 bases clipped from V and 7 bases from J, the junction kept 4 bases outside the gene matches. CDR3 length: 15 residues. Here the CDR3 reads CASSSRLAGDGELFF. CDR3 nucleotides: TGTGCCAGCAGTTCACGACTAGCGGGGGACGGGGAGCTGTTTTTT.

The chain joins TRBV29-1 to TRBJ1-1; D is possibly TRBD1 (5 bases). Germline CDR1 reads SQVTM; CDR2 reads ANQGSEA. Trimming pared 6 bases from V and 0 bases from J, leaving 8 bases between. The CDR3 consists of 12 residues. CDR3 coding DNA: TGCAGCGTGATAGGGGTGAACACTGAAGCTTTCTTT. Its translation is CSVIGVNTEAFF.

The chain uses TRBV28 and TRBJ2-3, with D possibly being TRBD1 (7 bases). Trimming stripped 3 bases from V and 0 bases from J, with 10 bases between. The CDR3 consists of 15 residues. CDR1 and CDR2 (germline): MDHEN, SYDVKM. The CDR3 loop reads CASSLTGTSTDTQYF. The CDR3 region has the DNA TGTGCCAGCAGTTTGACAGGGACTAGCACAGATACGCAGTATTTT.

This clone was detected once. The rearrangement joins TRBV5-4 to TRBJ2-3, with TRBD2 identical over 11 bases. The CDR3 is 16 amino acids. CDR1 and CDR2 from the germline V gene are SGHNT and YYREEE (reference sequence). The V and J ends lost 3 bases and 5 bases, in that order; junction bases with no gene match: 8. As DNA, the CDR3 is TGTGCCAGCAGCTCTGGAACTAGCGGGGGAGGAGATACGCAGTATTTT. Translating it yields CASSSGTSGGGDTQYF.

The table lists this clone with many counts. This chain connects TRBV9 to TRBJ2-2, with 7 nucleotides matching TRBD1. CDR3 length equals 14 residues. Germline CDR1 reads SGDLS; CDR2 reads YYNGEE. J lost 5 bases, V lost 5 bases, and 6 bases had no gene match. CDR3 loop: CASRTGRSTGELFF. Written as DNA, the CDR3 is TGTGCCAGCAGGACAGGGAGAAGTACCGGGGAGCTGTTTTTT.

The chain joins TRBV5-4 to TRBJ1-1, with TRBD1 as a possible D gene (5 bases). The CDR3 runs to 15 residues. Germline V lookup: CDR1 SGHNT, CDR2 YYREEE (reference sequence). Between the trimmed V and J ends, which lost 4 bases and 3 bases, there was a span of 16 bases. In DNA form, the CDR3 reads TGTGCCAGCAGCACCCAGGCAGGGAGGCACACTGAAGCTTTCTTT. Protein: CASSTQAGRHTEAFF.

This clone was counted between two and nine times. The rearrangement uses TRBV5-4 and TRBJ2-4, with D possibly matching TRBD2 (5 bases). The V and J ends lost 4 bases and 6 bases respectively, with 14 bases between them. Per the germline V gene, CDR1 is SGHNT and CDR2 is YYREEE (reference sequence). This CDR3 has 14 amino acids. The CDR3 protein is CASSARETGNIQYF. CDR3 nucleotide sequence: TGTGCCAGCAGCGCTCGGGAAACGGGAAACATTCAGTACTTC.

This rearrangement joins TRBV2 to TRBJ2-7; tentative D call: TRBD2 (7 bases). The CDR3 is 15 amino acids. V shed 0 bases and J shed 3 bases, with 12 bases lying between them. Germline CDR1 reads SNHLY; CDR2 reads FYNNEI. CDR3 protein: CASSEAVGGVYEQYF. The CDR3 bases are TGTGCCAGCAGTGAAGCTGTAGGGGGGGTCTACGAGCAGTACTTC.

The V gene is TRBV7-8, the J gene TRBJ1-2; D unclear. The germline gives CDR1 SGHVS, CDR2 FQNEAQ. CDR3 length: 15 amino acids. Trimming left V 5 bases short and J 0 bases short, with 13 bases between. DNA of the CDR3: TGTGCCAGCAGCCCGTCCGCGGTCACTAACTATGGCTACACCTTC. It yields the protein CASSPSAVTNYGYTF.

The chain has TRBV7-2 and TRBJ1-4; D uncertain. There are 14 residues in the CDR3. Trimming took 5 bases from V and 3 from J, leaving 10 bases between them. The V gene's germline CDR1 is SGHTA and CDR2 FQGNSA. CDR3 bases: TGTGCCAGCAGCATCAGAGGATCTAATGAAAAACTGTTTTTT. Protein sequence: CASSIRGSNEKLFF.

The J gene is TRBJ1-1, the V gene TRBV5-1; no firm D call. The CDR3 totals 14 residues. V was pared by 7 bases and J by 1 base, with 14 bases between. Per germline, CDR1 SGHRS and CDR2 YFSETQ. This CDR3 is CASRRGTANTEAFF. Here the CDR3 DNA reads TGCGCCAGCCGCCGAGGTACGGCGAACACTGAAGCTTTCTTT.

The rearrangement uses TRBV4-3 and TRBJ2-1; no definite D call. CDR3 length: 14 amino acids. The V end was cut by 0 bases, the J end by 5 bases, with 8 bases between. Germline CDR1 is LGHNA and CDR2 is YSLEER. CDR3 protein: CASSQDRQNNEQFF. Here the CDR3 DNA reads TGCGCCAGCAGCCAAGACAGGCAAAACAATGAGCAGTTCTTC.

This sequence joins TRBV19 and TRBJ2-2, with 7 bases matching TRBD1. V lost 3 bases, J lost 7 bases, and 2 bases stayed unmatched. This CDR3 comprises 13 residues. Germline CDR1 LNHDA, CDR2 SQIVND (reference sequence). CDR3 amino acids: CASSIRDSGELFF. CDR3 in DNA: TGTGCCAGTAGTATCAGGGACAGCGGGGAGCTGTTTTTT.

This clone appeared a few times. The CDR3 DNA is TGTGCCAGCAGCTCGACAGGACTCCCGGGTTTACCCCAGCATTTT. It translates to CASSSTGLPGLPQHF. The V gene is TRBV7-2, the J gene TRBJ1-5, with D possibly TRBD1 on 6 matching bases. This CDR3 is 15 amino acids long. Germline V gene sequence: CDR1 SGHTA, CDR2 FQGNSA. V dropped 4 bases and J dropped 10 bases, with 20 bases sitting between them.

The genes are TRBV11-2 and TRBJ2-1; D remains ambiguous. Germline CDR1 SGHAT, CDR2 FQNNGV. Trimming took 5 bases from V and 4 from J, leaving 15 bases between them. The CDR3 loop spans 15 amino acids. CDR3 sequence: CASSHAAGSYNEQFF. Written as DNA, the CDR3 is TGTGCCAGCAGCCATGCGGCCGGATCTTACAATGAGCAGTTCTTC.

The V call is TRBV20-1, the J call TRBJ1-3, with D perhaps matching TRBD1 (6 bases). Germline CDR1 DFQATT, CDR2 SNEGSKA (reference sequence). The CDR3 totals 19 residues. The germline V and J ends were trimmed by 3 bases and 0 bases, with 24 bases remaining between them. The CDR3: CSASSPRGQGINSGNTIYF. The CDR3 DNA reads as TGCAGTGCTAGTAGTCCTCGGGGACAAGGGATTAACTCTGGAAACACCATATATTTT.

The chain is built from TRBV6-2 or TRBV6-3 and TRBJ1-1; 7 bases are a match to TRBD1. Germline assignment: CDR1 MNHEY and CDR2 SVGEGT. With 0 bases clipped from V and 4 bases from J, the junction kept 2 bases outside the gene matches. CDR3 length: 14 amino acids. The CDR3 coding sequence is TGTGCCAGCAGTTACTCGACAGGGTTCACTGAAGCTTTCTTT. Protein: CASSYSTGFTEAFF.

This sequence joins TRBV7-9 and TRBJ1-3; D uncertain. Germline lookup yields CDR1 SEHNR and CDR2 FQNEAQ (reference sequence). V lost 5 bases to trimming and J lost 0 bases, with 11 bases between them. The CDR3 has 15 residues. DNA of the CDR3: TGTGCCAGCAGCATTATGGGCCGCTCTGGAAACACCATATATTTT. Residues: CASSIMGRSGNTIYF.

The chain uses TRBV9 and TRBJ1-1; no clear D. Trimming took off 3 bases at V and 5 bases at J, with 11 bases between the two ends. The germline V gene has CDR1 SGDLS and CDR2 YYNGEE. This CDR3 contains 13 residues. The CDR3 nucleotides are TGTGCCAGCAGCGAGGGCGGGTTTACTGAAGCTTTCTTT. Translated, it gives CASSEGGFTEAFF.